This TCR beta chain appears in the sequencing data of a study of blood T cell repertoires in COVID-19. With respect to this clone: Distinct nucleotide sequences in the sample also encode this CDR3.

Deletions cut 6 bases from V and 2 bases from J, with 10 bases between. CDR3 length: 13 amino acids. Germline V gene data show CDR1 as SNHLY and CDR2 as FYNNEI. In the original processing: Amplification with reference gene primers provided the estimates of nucleated cell counts. Assay used: immunoSEQ multiplex PCR; TCRdb lists only in-frame clones, some missing. V and J calls and clone size follow that table, whereas D and trimming were derived from the DNA. The data show approximately 230,000 clones, around 89% seen once. Sequenced material: peripheral blood. This chain joins TRBV2 and TRBJ1-2; a possible D gene is TRBD1 (6 bases). The TCR was taken from a woman in her twenties or thirties with COVID-19, enrolled during active disease. Here the CDR3 DNA reads TGTGCCAGCAGCCCGGACAGCAACTATGGCTACACCTTC. It encodes CASSPDSNYGYTF.